The rows below give T cell receptor beta chains drawn from one sample of a study of beta chain features in type 1 diabetes. Clones were sequenced by immunoSEQ multiplex PCR, and TCRdb holds only the in-frame ones, with some missing. The repertoire holds fewer than 250,000 clones, with around an eighth as singletons. The specimen was naive CD4+ T cells from blood. The receptor source for this set is a woman aged 40 to 50 in good health. Both conserved end residues are trimmed from each CDR3.

j_gene,v_gene,len,CDR3aa
TRBJ2-6,TRBV4-3,14,ASSQEGQGWANVLT
TRBJ2-1,TRBV7-7,15,ASSLDPGAGLKDEQF
TRBJ2-7,TRBV12-5,18,ASGKTYRDRSNQASYEQY
TRBJ2-7,TRBV27,12,ASSLRQTLYEQY
TRBJ2-7,TRBV7-2,11,ASSPLPQDEQY
TRBJ2-1,TRBV10-3,13,AIRGDRGPYNEQF
TRBJ2-5,TRBV6-4,12,ASKTTGIQETQY
-,TRBV7-2,12,ASSRTDTFYEQY
TRBJ2-2,TRBV7-6,13,ASTLTSGVVGELF
TRBJ2-7,TRBV7-9,13,ASSRGTVRVGEQY
TRBJ1-3,TRBV15,14,ATSRRQLSSGNTIY
TRBJ1-4,TRBV4-3,11,ASSQGAQEKLF
TRBJ1-5,TRBV27,11,ASSDREYQPQH
TRBJ1-6,TRBV6-6,13,ASSYPTGVSSPLH
TRBJ2-5,TRBV19,11,ASSMWGEETQY
TRBJ2-7,TRBV6-6,11,ASSWDTSYEQY
TRBJ1-2,TRBV7-2,12,ASSPEDRAGGYT
TRBJ1-2,TRBV14,14,ASSQDVLSGWRGYT
TRBJ2-3,TRBV4-1,16,ASSQGPTRGISTDTQY
TRBJ2-3,TRBV19,12,ASTLTSSTDTQY
TRBJ2-1,TRBV4-2,13,ASSLERSSYNEQF
TRBJ1-1,TRBV5-1,11,ASSRTQDTEAF
TRBJ1-1,TRBV19,14,ASRAMDRGFTPEAF
TRBJ1-5,TRBV6-5,11,ASRPRGAQPQH
TRBJ2-1,TRBV19,15,ASSAGLAGVSNNEQF
TRBJ1-1,TRBV7-9,13,ASRPGQGASTEAF
TRBJ2-2,TRBV18,10,ASSSNTGELF
TRBJ2-1,TRBV12-5,12,ASGPQDSYNEQF
TRBJ1-1,TRBV7-9,13,ASTPGPTGGTEAF
TRBJ1-5,TRBV27,11,ASSLALNQPQH
TRBJ1-1,TRBV4-2,12,ASSQSPENTEAF
TRBJ1-5,TRBV6-1,12,ASSADRALQPQH
TRBJ2-5,TRBV5-1,15,ASSYPTLAGIQETQY
TRBJ2-5,TRBV25-1,13,ASSESGGSQETQY
TRBJ1-2,TRBV28,12,AEQERGNDYGYT
TRBJ2-1,TRBV7-8,13,ASSLDDPTRHEQF
TRBJ1-3,TRBV29-1,12,SARGRLSGNTIY
TRBJ2-7,TRBV7-2,13,ASSLGDRGHYEQY
TRBJ2-7,TRBV7-2,14,ASSLSATGVQYEQY
TRBJ2-7,TRBV7-9,13,ASSSLGQGYNEQY
TRBJ2-6,TRBV18,17,ASSQAGPLGSSGANVLT
TRBJ1-2,TRBV29-1,12,SVASGRRNYGYT
TRBJ2-2,TRBV9,16,ASSVAVGQGVSTGELF
TRBJ1-5,TRBV5-1,13,ASSLGEAGNQPQH
TRBJ2-2,TRBV5-1,13,ASSLVLSATGELF
TRBJ2-6,TRBV6-5,13,ASSYGRAGANVLT
TRBJ2-3,TRBV5-4,15,ASSSSAAGGTTDTQY
TRBJ2-6,TRBV7-6,17,ASSSFRGLGEAGANVLT
TRBJ2-2,TRBV10-1,12,ATSGQTNTGELF
TRBJ1-2,TRBV6-6,13,ASTKERQSGNGYT
TRBJ2-3,TRBV2,14,ASKSLSGGSTDTQY
-,TRBV5-1,12,ASSLGVRVGEQY
TRBJ1-2,TRBV2,11,ASSVAANYGYT
TRBJ2-1,TRBV15,15,ATSRAPAGSRFGEQF
TRBJ1-2,TRBV7-9,13,ASSLGGTGLFAYT
TRBJ2-7,TRBV7-2,13,ASSLGYRGSYEQY
TRBJ2-2,TRBV7-2,9,ASSRTGELF
TRBJ2-2,TRBV7-8,13,ASSDTGLNTGELF
TRBJ2-5,TRBV11-2,12,ASSRTLAQETQY
TRBJ1-6,TRBV6-6,12,ASSRPGDNSPLH